This entry lists 3 T cell receptor beta chains sequenced from one sample in a study of metastatic and nonmetastatic thyroid tumors. Before thyroid surgery, none of the patients had received any treatment. TCRdb re-clonotyped the PCR reads through MiXCR. This sample has 30,000 to 45,000 clones, with more than 45% found just once. The sequenced material came from tumor tissue. The receptors shown here come from a male donor with papillary thyroid cancer or a benign thyroid nodule (not recorded which). Some clones in this sample may be carry-over from other donors' samples.

The J gene is TRBJ2-7, the V gene TRBV6-1; possibly TRBD1 for D (7 bases). The CDR3 loop spans 16 amino acids. Germline V CDR1 and CDR2: MNHNS, SASEGT. V gave up 7 bases and J gave up 2 bases, with 21 bases separating them. CDR3 sequence: CASKSPRRGQPYEQYF. CDR3 DNA: TGTGCCAGCAAGTCCCCGAGGAGGGGACAGCCCTACGAGCAGTACTTC.

V is TRBV6-1 and J is TRBJ1-1; perhaps TRBD1 as D (5 bases). The ends were cut back, 6 bases at V and 1 base at J, with 12 bases in the middle. Germline V gives CDR1 MNHNS, CDR2 SASEGT. The CDR3 covers 14 residues. This chain's CDR3 is CASSHGGSNTEAFF. In DNA, the CDR3 is TGTGCCAGCAGCCACGGGGGGTCGAACACTGAAGCTTTCTTT.

This clone was recorded a few times. This chain connects TRBV20-1 to TRBJ2-7, with unresolved D. V lost 0 bases and J lost 7, with 19 bases in between. This CDR3 contains 15 residues. Germline-derived CDR1 and CDR2 are DFQATT and SNEGSKA (reference sequence). CDR3 bases: TGCAGTGCTAGAGATTTACAGCCAACGATTGGAGAGCAGTACTTC. This translates into CSARDLQPTIGEQYF.